The present entry profiles one T cell receptor beta chain with its context. The data stem from a study of immune characterization of retroperitoneal liposarcoma. Between the trimmed V and J ends, which lost 6 bases and 1 base, there was a span of 9 bases. The CDR3 covers 13 residues. Germline assignment: CDR1 ENHRY and CDR2 SYGVKD. MiXCR was run by TCRdb on the PCR reads, yielding one entry per CDR3 protein. In the table there are around 20,000 distinct CDR3 sequences, about 35% of which are singletons. The source is a male donor with retroperitoneal liposarcoma. The chain is built from TRBV10-3 and TRBJ1-1, with unresolved D. The source material was blood. CDR3 DNA: TGTGCCATCAGAGGTATCGAGAACACTGAAGCTTTCTTT. It is translated as CAIRGIENTEAFF.